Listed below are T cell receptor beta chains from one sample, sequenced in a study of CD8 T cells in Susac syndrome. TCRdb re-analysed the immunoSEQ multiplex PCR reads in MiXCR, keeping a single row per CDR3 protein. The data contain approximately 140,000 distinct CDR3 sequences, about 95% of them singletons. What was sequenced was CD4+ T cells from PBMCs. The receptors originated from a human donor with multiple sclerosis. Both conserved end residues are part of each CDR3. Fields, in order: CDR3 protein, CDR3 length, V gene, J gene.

cdr3_aa: CASRASASGYTF; cdr3_length: 12; v_call: TRBV6-1; j_call: TRBJ1-2
cdr3_aa: CASIPGVSGNTIYF; cdr3_length: 14; v_call: TRBV6-5; j_call: TRBJ1-3
cdr3_aa: CASSLGQGLTYNEQFF; cdr3_length: 16; v_call: TRBV12-3/TRBV12-4; j_call: TRBJ2-1
cdr3_aa: CASSVVPGNTGELFF; cdr3_length: 15; v_call: TRBV9; j_call: TRBJ2-2
cdr3_aa: CSAKLGTPGVETQYF; cdr3_length: 15; v_call: TRBV20-1; j_call: TRBJ2-5
cdr3_aa: CASSIGPEGNQPQHF; cdr3_length: 15; v_call: TRBV19; j_call: TRBJ1-5
cdr3_aa: CASSPGWLGIVQETQYF; cdr3_length: 17; v_call: TRBV6-1; j_call: TRBJ2-5
cdr3_aa: CASSLQGNQPQHF; cdr3_length: 13; v_call: TRBV7-2; j_call: TRBJ1-5
cdr3_aa: CASSSQPISPNTGELFF; cdr3_length: 17; v_call: TRBV5-1; j_call: TRBJ2-2
cdr3_aa: CASSQGRDRIYGYTF; cdr3_length: 15; v_call: TRBV3-1; j_call: TRBJ1-2
cdr3_aa: CASSPTGQANYGYTF; cdr3_length: 15; v_call: TRBV28; j_call: TRBJ1-2
cdr3_aa: CASSSGLYNEQFF; cdr3_length: 13; v_call: TRBV11-1; j_call: TRBJ2-1